This T cell receptor (beta chain) was captured in a study of control samples from healthy donors and cancer patients. CDR1 and CDR2 (germline): KGHSH, LQKENI. The CDR3 length is 15 residues. Trimming cost V 4 bases and J 0 bases, with 13 bases left between them. Method: immunoSEQ multiplex PCR; TCRdb's copy keeps in-frame clones and lacks some. There are roughly 88,000 clones in the sample; roughly 89% occur only once, and under 20% lies in the top ten. Sequencing was performed on blood. The source of this sequence is a man aged 50 to 60 in good health. This rearrangement joins TRBV18 to TRBJ2-7; possible D gene TRBD1, 6 bases. The CDR3 loop reads CASSRDRDISYEQYF. CDR3 in DNA: TGTGCCAGCTCACGCGACCGGGACATCTCCTACGAGCAGTACTTC.